The rows below give T cell receptor beta chains drawn from one sample of a study of control samples from healthy donors and cancer patients. Profiling relied on immunoSEQ multiplex PCR, and the TCRdb table lists in-frame clones only, not all of them. The table records about 250,000 clones, over 70% of them present only once. Sequencing input: PBMCs. The receptors derive from a woman aged 60-75 years with lung cancer. Each CDR3 is given without its conserved first and last residue.

V: TRBV6-1; J: TRBJ1-2; CDR3: ASSELGQGAGGYT
V: TRBV28; J: TRBJ1-2; CDR3: ASSFPGPGRTNYGYT
V: TRBV5-1; J: TRBJ2-7; CDR3: ASSPFPLAGVSEQY
V: TRBV6-2/TRBV6-3; J: TRBJ1-5; CDR3: ASSYSGGFSNQPQH
V: TRBV18; J: TRBJ2-7; CDR3: ASSPGGAGAYEQY
V: TRBV15; J: TRBJ1-4; CDR3: ATSGPGGEKLF
V: TRBV5-1; J: TRBJ1-1; CDR3: ASSLERADGTEAF
V: TRBV5-1; J: TRBJ2-1; CDR3: ASTPSGSKGEQF
V: TRBV25-1; J: TRBJ2-3; CDR3: ASSEWGVDTQY
V: TRBV5-1; J: TRBJ2-7; CDR3: ASSFQGGIYEQY
V: TRBV10-2; J: TRBJ2-7; CDR3: ASSEVTSGSYAYEQY
V: TRBV4-2; J: TRBJ1-2; CDR3: ASSQDWARYRDRSYGYT
V: TRBV28; J: TRBJ2-4; CDR3: ASSLTGSNIQY
V: TRBV5-4; J: TRBJ2-5; CDR3: ASSLGPDQETQY
V: TRBV5-1; J: TRBJ2-2; CDR3: ASSLGLFANTGELF
V: TRBV3-1/TRBV3-2; J: TRBJ2-7; CDR3: ASSQESTGVFYEQY
V: TRBV19; J: TRBJ1-1; CDR3: ASAVGQIKNTEAF
V: TRBV12-5; J: TRBJ2-2; CDR3: ASGGPNTGELF
V: TRBV19; J: TRBJ1-5; CDR3: ASRGPNSNQPQH
V: TRBV4-1; J: TRBJ1-4; CDR3: ASRDGQTTTNEKLF
V: TRBV28; J: TRBJ1-1; CDR3: ASPPRDRSTEAF
V: TRBV11-2; J: TRBJ2-1; CDR3: ASRSGASSYNEQF
V: TRBV28; J: TRBJ1-6; CDR3: ATRQGQTSPLH
V: TRBV4-1; J: TRBJ2-4; CDR3: ASSQDGRSLKNIQY
V: TRBV5-1; J: TRBJ1-3; CDR3: ASSLETGTGNTIY
V: TRBV5-1; J: TRBJ2-7; CDR3: ASSLGQIYEQY
V: TRBV6-5; J: TRBJ1-1; CDR3: ASSPSEGTEAF
V: TRBV5-1; J: TRBJ2-2; CDR3: ASSSGVEVKNTGELF
V: TRBV6-5; J: TRBJ1-4; CDR3: ASIAGDATNEKLF
V: TRBV29-1; J: TRBJ1-4; CDR3: SVDGDNEKLF
V: TRBV4-1; J: TRBJ1-2; CDR3: ASSQGVGDTGGYT
V: TRBV11-1; J: TRBJ2-1; CDR3: ASSLDSGFYNEQF
V: TRBV3-1/TRBV3-2; J: TRBJ2-2; CDR3: ASSRTSGSSTGELF
V: TRBV25-1; J: TRBJ2-2; CDR3: ASSGARGHSTGELF
V: TRBV28; J: TRBJ1-5; CDR3: ASRTTTGIGSNQPQH
V: TRBV24-1; J: TRBJ2-3; CDR3: ATSDGDYRADTQY
V: TRBV7-6; J: TRBJ2-6; CDR3: ASSLERRSGANVLT
V: TRBV27; J: TRBJ2-1; CDR3: ASSRGGLDNEQF
V: TRBV11-2; J: TRBJ2-7; CDR3: ASSSSGRAPHEQY
V: TRBV30; J: TRBJ1-3; CDR3: AWSHLGARGNTIY
V: TRBV18; J: TRBJ1-3; CDR3: ASSPPQQQISGNTIY
V: TRBV6-5; J: TRBJ1-1; CDR3: ASIRGKAF